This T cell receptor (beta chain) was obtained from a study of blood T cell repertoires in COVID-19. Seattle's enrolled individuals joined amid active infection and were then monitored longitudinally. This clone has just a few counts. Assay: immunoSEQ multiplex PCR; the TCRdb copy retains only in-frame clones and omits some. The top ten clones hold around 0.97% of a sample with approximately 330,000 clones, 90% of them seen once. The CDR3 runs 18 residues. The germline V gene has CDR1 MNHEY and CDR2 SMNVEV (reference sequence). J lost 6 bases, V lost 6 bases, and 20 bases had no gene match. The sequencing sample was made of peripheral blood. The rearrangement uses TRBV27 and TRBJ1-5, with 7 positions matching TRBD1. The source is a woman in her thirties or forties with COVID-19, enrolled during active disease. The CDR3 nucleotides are TGTGCCAGCAGCCCAATAATAGCACAGGGGCGGGTCGGTCAGCCCCAGCATTTT. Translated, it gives CASSPIIAQGRVGQPQHF.